These 11 T cell receptor beta chains share one sample of origin, sequenced in a study of glioma-infiltrating T cells after dendritic cell vaccination. Libraries were prepared by immunoSEQ multiplex PCR; TCRdb keeps only in-frame clonotypes and omits some of them. The sample has about 46,000 clones; 75% to 90% are singletons. The time point: after dendritic cell vaccination, including at tumor progression/relapse. The input for sequencing was blood, taken after dendritic cell vaccination. These receptors came from a human donor with glioblastoma.

CDR3 sequence (DNA): TGCGCCAGCAGCTGGTCAGACTGGTCCGATGGCTACACCTTC. It specifies CASSWSDWSDGYTF. The genes are TRBV5-1 and TRBJ1-2; D is unclear. Trimming shortened V by 3 bases and J by 6 bases, and 15 bases separated the two germline ends. The CDR3 is 14 residues long. Germline V gene lookup returns CDR1 SGHRS and CDR2 YFSETQ.

This chain connects TRBV7-3 to TRBJ1-1; D is uncertain. The CDR3 is 13 residues long. The germline V gene has CDR1 SGHTA and CDR2 FQGTGA. V was trimmed by 5 bases and J by 1 base, leaving 8 bases between them. The CDR3 sequence: CASSPHKNTEAFF. The CDR3 region has the DNA TGTGCCAGCAGCCCCCACAAGAACACTGAAGCTTTCTTT.

This chain joins TRBV5-1 and TRBJ2-1, with 7 bases aligning to TRBD1. Per the germline V gene, CDR1 is SGHRS and CDR2 is YFSETQ. The trim removed 5 bases at V and 3 bases at J, leaving 8 bases unmatched. The CDR3 is 15 residues long. The CDR3 DNA reads TGCGCCAGCAGTGAAACGGGACAGATCTACAATGAGCAGTTCTTC. This codes for CASSETGQIYNEQFF.

The genes are TRBV6-1 and TRBJ1-2, with D hard to call. V dropped 9 bases and J dropped 2 bases, with 10 bases sitting between them. The CDR3 covers 12 residues. Per germline, CDR1 MNHNS and CDR2 SASEGT. For the CDR3, the DNA is TGTGCCAGTTCCGGCAGGAACTATGGCTACACCTTC. Translation: CASSGRNYGYTF.

The V and J genes are TRBV19 and TRBJ1-4, with D perhaps TRBD1 (6 bases). This CDR3 has 14 residues. V was clipped by 7 bases and J by 4 bases, with 13 bases between them. CDR1 LNHDA and CDR2 SQIVND come from the germline V gene (reference sequence). The CDR3 bases are TGTGCCAGTATCGGCGGGGGGCTTAATGAAAAACTGTTTTTT. This encodes CASIGGGLNEKLFF.

This clone was picked up a small number of times. The gene calls are TRBV27 and TRBJ2-1; maybe TRBD2 (5 bases). Germline-derived CDR1 and CDR2 are MNHEY and SMNVEV (reference sequence). CDR3 size: 16 residues. Trimming pared 6 bases from V and 6 bases from J, leaving 21 bases between. CDR3 in DNA: TGTGCCAGCAGCCCCGTCGGGGTCAGAGGGCCCAATGAGCAGTTCTTC. Amino acid sequence: CASSPVGVRGPNEQFF.

CDR3 residues: CASSSGFGQYF. The CDR3 bases are TGTGCCAGCAGTTCCGGGTTTGGGCAGTACTTC. V usage is TRBV28 and J usage is TRBJ2-7, with D uncertain. Germline lookup yields CDR1 MDHEN and CDR2 SYDVKM. The CDR3 has 11 residues. With 4 bases removed from V and 9 bases from J, the gap between germline ends came to 10 bases.

The chain combines TRBV9 with TRBJ2-2, with D perhaps TRBD1 (5 bases). This CDR3 region has 15 residues. V was pared by 3 bases and J by 7 bases, with 16 bases between. Germline CDR1 reads SGDLS; CDR2 reads YYNGEE. The CDR3 reads CASSGPPQGDGELFF. The CDR3, as DNA: TGTGCCAGCAGCGGACCCCCGCAGGGTGACGGGGAGCTGTTTTTT.

This chain uses TRBV5-4 with TRBJ2-2, with 11 bases lining up with TRBD2. CDR3 length equals 15 residues. Trimming at V came to 4 bases and at J to 7 bases, leaving 6 bases not matched to a gene. Per the germline V gene, CDR1 is SGHNT and CDR2 is YYREEE (reference sequence). The CDR3 coding sequence is TGTGCCAGCAGCCGGACTAGCGGGTTTGGCGGGGAGCTGTTTTTT. Encoded protein: CASSRTSGFGGELFF.

This CDR3 is CASSTGTGGKREHEQYF. Here the CDR3 DNA reads TGCGCCAGCAGTACCGGGACAGGGGGTAAGCGGGAGCACGAGCAGTACTTC. The chain links TRBV5-1 to TRBJ2-5; 11 bases fit TRBD1. The assigned J gene may be wrong: the sequence end matches TRBJ2-7 better. Germline V gene data show CDR1 as SGHRS and CDR2 as YFSETQ. The CDR3 extends over 17 amino acids.

Notes on this clone: The junction shows a germline mismatch at one end, possibly a read error. V and J are TRBV5-8 and TRBJ2-7; 10 positions match TRBD1. CDR3 length equals 15 residues. Germline loops: CDR1 SGHTS, CDR2 YDEGEE. The CDR3 DNA is TGTGCCAGCAGCTCCCCTAGGGACAGGGGTCTTCATAAGGATTTC. This codes for CASSSPRDRGLHKDF.